This T cell receptor (beta chain) was recovered during a study of blood T cell repertoires in COVID-19. Looking at the study overall: Italy, Spain and the United States were the sources of the convalescent and acute COVID-19 samples. T cells, B-cell-depleted T cells, or PBMCs supplied cDNA or gDNA.

This clone was seen more than once but under ten times. Source study methods: Reference gene primer amplification yielded estimated nucleated cell counts. Some clones are missing from TCRdb's copy, which holds only in-frame ones; the method was immunoSEQ multiplex PCR. The D gene and trimming were derived from the DNA, and the V and J assignments and clone size from that table. The data contain 95,000 to 120,000 clones, 84% of them seen just once; the ten biggest clones take up less than 9.5%. This receptor was taken from a middle-aged woman with acute or convalescent COVID-19. The sample was peripheral blood.

The chain's CDR3 is CASSPTGGTEAFF. The CDR3 DNA sequence: TGTGCCAGCTCACCCACCGGGGGGACTGAAGCTTTCTTT. The rearrangement links TRBV18 to TRBJ1-1, with a weak D call TRBD1 (5 bases). V lost 3 bases to trimming and J lost 5 bases, with 10 bases between them. The CDR3 extends over 13 amino acids. Germline CDR1 reads KGHSH; CDR2 reads LQKENI.